This T cell receptor beta chain was identified in a study of PD-L1 blockade in urothelial cancer. Across the whole study: Analyses used blood from 3 weeks (second dose) and 6 weeks after treatment start.

Spiking of synthetic TCR analog templates was performed in each PCR. Generated by immunoSEQ multiplex PCR, the TCRdb table keeps only in-frame clones and is missing some. The sample holds 90,000 to 120,000 clones; about 89% are singletons and the top ten take under 0.95%. This CDR3 comprises 15 residues. Germline V gene lookup returns CDR1 SGHTA and CDR2 FQGNSA. V was shortened by 1 base and J by 2 bases, with 11 bases between the two germline ends. V is TRBV7-2 and J is TRBJ1-1; D remains unclear. The sample was PBMCs, taken around atezolizumab (anti-PD-L1) treatment. The source is an elderly woman with urothelial cancer. The CDR3 sequence is CASSLELYANTEAFF. The CDR3 region has the DNA TGTGCCAGCAGCTTAGAGCTTTACGCTAACACTGAAGCTTTCTTT.